This T cell receptor (beta chain) was sequenced in a study of blood T cells in healthy people across ages. The CDR3 runs to 14 residues. From germline, CDR1 is MNHEY and CDR2 SVGAGI. V shed 4 bases and J 10 bases; nucleotides not matched to a gene: 9. For the second PCR, which ran for roughly 6 to 12 cycles, a sample-barcoded 5' primer and a J-beta primer mix were used. TCRdb reanalysed the 5' RACE reads using MiXCR and keeps one entry per CDR3 protein. The table has roughly 860,000 distinct CDR3 sequences, approximately 67% seen once. Peripheral blood, about 9.4 milliliters per donor, was collected. This sequence originates from a young man in good health. Sequenced material: blood. The chain links TRBV6-5 to TRBJ2-1; 8 nucleotides match TRBD1. The CDR3 loop is CASSSDREKYEQFF. CDR3 in DNA: TGTGCCAGCAGTTCGGACAGGGAAAAATACGAGCAGTTCTTC.